This note documents a single T cell receptor (beta chain) sequence. This clonotype was counted between two and nine times. Its antigen specificity is not known. Per-base qualities were not stored, and no clone one base away is much larger. The library was built by means of RACE. The sample was run on a NextSeq 500. Library preparation attached unique molecular identifiers to individual cDNA molecules for quantitative, reproducible TCR counting. Each blood RNA sample was used to sequence both TCR alpha and TCR beta chains. From the authors' description of their analysis: The median number of TCRs per sample was around 96,000, ranging from about 20,000 to 750,000. V, J and CDR3 annotation of the TCR reads was performed with the Decombinator software suite. Every sample was subsampled to the same number of TCRs (28,000) for the PS versus PT1 abundance plots. Expanded TCRs were defined as absent before sensitization and observed at least eight times at the 2-week time point. In TCRdb, the public reads were trimmed at Q25 with fastp and aligned with MiXCR, with productive beta chains retained. CDR3 protein duplicates are merged, each entry listing the most common genes and DNA. What appears here as the V and J calls and clone size reflects TCRdb's work, not the paper's. The sample contains 55,000 to 75,000 distinct CDR3 sequences, roughly an eighth of them found a single time. The ten top clones hold 2% to 3% of the sample.

There are 13 amino acids in the CDR3, from cysteine to phenylalanine inclusive. The kept DNA is CDR3 alone, 39 bases in frame from the first base. V is pared back by 0 bases and J by 6 bases, with 12 bases lying between the germline termini. Taken from the germline V gene (reference sequence), the CDR1 and CDR2 loops are GTSNPN and SVGIG. This sample was included in a study of human T cells and chemical hapten exposure (dated by TCRdb to about 2021). For the wider study: For sensitization, 2% DPC in acetone was applied to a 2 cm by 2 cm area of upper inner arm skin. Patients additionally received weekly therapeutic DPC doses to the scalp throughout the approximately 25-week study period. Patch testing on the upper back used Finn chambers containing 0.01% DPC, with scoring done after 6 days according to International Contact Dermatitis Research Group standards. Alopecia areata with under or over 50% scalp involvement, alopecia totalis and alopecia universalis were represented in the patient cohort, which was mostly female. The libraries were sequenced as a pool, and the TCR yield per sample differed mostly because of small variations in library volumes within the pool. Peripheral blood TCR repertoire changes were tracked in vivo in alopecia patients during primary and secondary sensitization to the hapten diphenylcyclopropenone (DPC). Blood was sampled from patients pre-sensitization (week 0) and at 2, 6 and about 24 weeks after DPC sensitization. Blood for TCR sequencing was provided by twenty-nine alopecia patients at one to four time points (pre-sensitization, 2, 6 and 24 weeks).

The sample's time point label, decoded: patch test 3, about 24 weeks after DPC sensitization. The treatment or condition tag for this specimen amounts to: therapeutic diphenylcyclopropenone sensitization with weekly scalp DPC. At every patch-test visit, the blood draw took place before the patch test was put on. Patients were considered eligible if aged 18 to 70, diagnosed with alopecia and deemed suitable for DPC therapy, and patients were excluded if pregnant. Total RNA was isolated from unfractionated whole blood collected in Tempus Blood RNA tubes. Study-level results and caveats: All patients had alopecia, a presumed autoimmune disease, so their immune response might differ from that of healthy individuals. Compared with pre-sensitization or healthy control sets, expanded TCRs formed significantly more large CDR3 similarity clusters, which is consistent with antigen-driven responses. Patch test score correlated positively with the number of PT1 expanded TCRs, reaching significance at thresholds 8, 16 and 32 but not at 4. The number of TCRs above 1 in 1000 frequency did not change with DPC sensitization; there was no evidence of global repertoire structure alterations. After repeated subsampling, the strength of the expansion versus patch-test correlation and the threshold at which it became significant changed.

The sequence came from a man aged 25 to 40 with alopecia areata. Some clones in this sample may be carry-over from other donors' samples. The sample here was whole blood, taken in connection with sensitization to the hapten diphenylcyclopropenone (DPC). Recombination linked TRBV30 to TRBJ2-7, with the D gene too uncertain to name. The CDR3 protein: CAWSVLGHTEQYF. The DNA reads TGTGCCTGGAGTGTACTCGGTCATACCGAGCAGTACTTC.